Judged by abundance, the clone carrying this T cell receptor (beta chain) is medium-sized. Its antigen is undetermined. Synthesis of cDNA used 5'RACE (with 10-nucleotide random UMIs). In each sequencing run, over 160 million TCR-beta sequences were generated from 15-18 subjects. TCRdb re-derived calls from the 5' RACE reads in MiXCR, one entry per CDR3 protein. Of approximately 20,000 distinct CDR3 sequences listed, about a quarter are singletons. This CDR3 is 15 amino acids long. Trimming removed 4 bases at V and 4 bases at J, with 14 bases between. Germline assignment: CDR1 SGDLS and CDR2 YYNGEE. These data belong to a study of neurological immune-mediated disorders. The study built unsorted libraries from 2 million PBMCs kept at -80 C. Overall study results and limits: Expansion of TCR clones was greatest in HTLV-1-associated myelopathy and smallest in multiple sclerosis, where it fell below that of healthy controls.

The sequencing input was PBMCs. The sequence derives from a man aged 45-65 years with HTLV-1-associated myelopathy (HAM/TSP). V and J are TRBV9 and TRBJ2-2; tentative D call: TRBD2 (6 bases). The CDR3 DNA sequence: TGTGCCAGCAGCTTTGCCGGGACTCCCACCGGGGAGCTGTTTTTT. This translates into CASSFAGTPTGELFF.